One and the same sample provided the 21 T cell receptor beta chains below, sequenced in a study of blood T cells in healthy people across ages. A second PCR, run for roughly 7 to 12 cycles, used a sample-barcoded 5' primer plus a J-beta primer mix. TCRdb ran MiXCR on the 5' RACE reads and lists one entry per CDR3 protein. Among 1.8 million or so distinct CDR3 sequences, about 39% were seen once, and the ten largest hold about 21%. The sequenced material came from blood. The origin of the receptors is a human donor in good health.

The V gene is TRBV5-8, the J gene TRBJ2-7, with D perhaps given as TRBD1 or TRBD2 (5 bases each). CDR1 SGHTS and CDR2 YDEGEE come from the germline V gene. This CDR3 has 15 residues. V was pared by 2 bases and J by 1 base, with 13 bases between. The DNA for the CDR3 is TGTGCCAGCAGCTTACTGAGGGGCCTATCCTACGAGCAGTACTTC. Amino acid sequence: CASSLLRGLSYEQYF.

The J gene is TRBJ1-2, the V gene TRBV5-5, with D tentatively TRBD1 (6 bases). V was trimmed by 4 bases and J by 8 bases, leaving 18 bases between them. Germline CDR1 is SGHKS and CDR2 is YYEKEE (reference sequence). The CDR3 totals 14 residues. DNA for the CDR3: TGTGCCAGCAGCCCGGGACACGGGGTAGGGGGCTACACCTTC. Amino acid sequence: CASSPGHGVGGYTF.

This clonotype occurred a few times. CDR3 in DNA: TGTGCCAGCAGTCCTCTTTCTAGCGGGGGCTACAATGAGCAGTTCTTC. Its translation: CASSPLSSGGYNEQFF. The genes are TRBV14 and TRBJ2-1, with 10 bases matching TRBD2. CDR1 is SGHDN and CDR2 is FVKESK in the germline V gene. Losses at the gene ends were 6 bases for V and 3 bases for J; bases not matched to a gene: 8. The CDR3 is made up of 16 amino acids.

This chain joins TRBV7-9 and TRBJ2-5; possible D gene TRBD2, 5 bases. This CDR3 contains 15 residues. The V end was cut by 5 bases, the J end by 0 bases, with 13 bases between. The V gene's germline CDR1 is SEHNR and CDR2 FQNEAQ (reference sequence). The CDR3 here is CASSLYGEHQETQYF. CDR3 coding DNA: TGTGCCAGCAGCCTTTATGGGGAGCACCAAGAGACCCAGTACTTC. The full variable domain, rest sourced from reference TRBV7-9 and TRBJ2-5, is DTGVSQNPRHKITKRGQNVTFRCDPISEHNRLYWYRQTLGQGPEFLTYFQNEAQLEKSRLLSDRFSAERPKGSFSTLEIQRTEQGDSAMYLCASSLYGEHQETQYFGPGTRLLVL.

This clonotype was recorded only once. In DNA, the CDR3 is TGTGCCACCAGTGATTTGACCGCGGGGGGCTTGTTTAGCACAGATACGCAGTATTTT. Translating it yields CATSDLTAGGLFSTDTQYF. This sequence joins TRBV24-1 and TRBJ2-3, with TRBD2 matching over 8 bases. CDR1 and CDR2 from the germline V gene are KGHDR and SFDVKD. The CDR3 covers 19 residues. The trim removed 0 bases at V and 0 bases at J, leaving 10 bases unmatched.

The chain has TRBV7-9 and TRBJ2-3; D ambiguous. Trimming took off 5 bases at V and 4 bases at J, with 25 bases between the two ends. Germline CDR1 reads SEHNR; CDR2 reads FQNEAQ (reference sequence). CDR3 length: 18 amino acids. In DNA form, the CDR3 reads TGTGCCAGCAGCCCAACGCAGTGGGTTGTCCCCCTCGCAGATACGCAGTATTTT. It encodes CASSPTQWVVPLADTQYF.

This rearrangement joins TRBV3-1 to TRBJ2-7; tentative D call: TRBD2 (6 bases). V was pared by 6 bases and J by 1 base, with 19 bases between. Germline CDR1 reads LGHDT; CDR2 reads YNNKEL (reference sequence). The CDR3 is 16 amino acids. The CDR3 DNA is TGTGCCAGCAGTGATTGGGCCCAGGGAGGATCCTACGAGCAGTACTTC. Translating gives CASSDWAQGGSYEQYF.

This clonotype has only one observation. The conserved phenylalanine or tryptophan normally closing the CDR3 is absent here, so this likely arose from a read error. It is unclear where the CDR3 begins or ends on the DNA, so no DNA is shown, and the CDR3 is as TCRdb lists it. V and J are TRBV4-3 and TRBJ2-1; TRBD1 reflects the table's D call only, with no check against the DNA. The CDR3 region is 15 residues in length, termini included. CDR1 and CDR2 from the germline V gene are LGHNA and YSLEER. The CDR3 here is CASSTRTGFGYTFGS.

The chain couples TRBV7-2 to TRBJ1-5; D gene uncertain. The CDR3 spans 14 residues. V lost 6 bases and J 0 bases, leaving 9 bases between the germline ends. Germline CDR1 SGHTA, CDR2 FQGNSA. The CDR3 nucleotides are TGTGCCAGCAGTCCCCGTTATAGCAATCAGCCCCAGCATTTT. Translated, it gives CASSPRYSNQPQHF.

This clonotype was picked up a small number of times. The chain's CDR3 is CASSRLAGVGETQYF. The CDR3 DNA is TGCGCCAGCAGCCGGCTAGCGGGGGTGGGCGAGACCCAGTACTTC. J is TRBJ2-5 and V is TRBV5-1, with 10 nucleotides matching TRBD2. The trim removed 4 bases at V and 5 bases at J, leaving 8 bases unmatched. Germline V lookup: CDR1 SGHRS, CDR2 YFSETQ. The CDR3 loop spans 15 amino acids.

This clonotype was picked up a small number of times. J is TRBJ2-3 and V is TRBV10-3, with 7 bases identical to TRBD2. This CDR3 has 17 residues. Germline CDR1 ENHRY, CDR2 SYGVKD. The junction had 22 bases not matched to a gene; V was cut back by 10 bases and J by 6 bases. The CDR3 here is CATVGVSVAAGSDTQYF. The DNA of the CDR3 is TGTGCCACGGTGGGGGTCAGTGTAGCAGCGGGATCTGATACGCAGTATTTT.

V is TRBV2 and J is TRBJ2-6; D ambiguous. Between the trimmed V and J ends, which lost 4 bases and 0 bases, there was a span of 10 bases. There are 16 residues in the CDR3. Germline V gene sequence: CDR1 SNHLY, CDR2 FYNNEI. The DNA for the CDR3 is TGTGCCAGCAGTGGCCTTAGAGTCTCTGGGGCCAACGTCCTGACTTTC. Its translation: CASSGLRVSGANVLTF. Full variable domain (rest looked up from reference TRBV2 and TRBJ2-6): EPEVTQTPSHQVTQMGQEVILRCVPISNHLYFYWYRQILGQKVEFLVSFYNNEISEKSEIFDDQFSVERPDGSNFTLKIRSTKLEDSAMYFCASSGLRVSGANVLTFGAGSRLTVL.

The sample holds a few counts of this clonotype. This chain joins TRBV27 and TRBJ1-4, with 7 bases matching TRBD1. Germline V gives CDR1 MNHEY, CDR2 SMNVEV (reference sequence). This CDR3 spans 14 amino acids. V was pared by 4 bases and J by 6 bases, with 5 bases of the junction left unmatched. CDR3 nucleotide sequence: TGTGCCAGCAGTTCTGGGACAGATTATGAAAAACTGTTTTTT. It translates to CASSSGTDYEKLFF. Full variable domain (outside the CDR3, taken from reference TRBV27 and TRBJ1-4): EAQVTQNPRYLITVTGKKLTVTCSQNMNHEYMSWYRQDPGLGLRQIYYSMNVEVTDKGDVPEGYKVSRKEKRNFPLILESPSPNQTSLYFCASSSGTDYEKLFFGSGTQLSVL.

The V gene is TRBV2, the J gene TRBJ2-5, with D hard to call. The length of the CDR3 is 12 residues. The V end was cut by 8 bases, the J end by 4 bases, with 11 bases between. Per germline, CDR1 SNHLY and CDR2 FYNNEI. CDR3 sequence: CASGVGRETQYF. The CDR3 bases are TGTGCCAGCGGGGTAGGGCGAGAGACCCAGTACTTC.

This chain connects TRBV7-9 to TRBJ2-1, with TRBD1 as a possible D gene (5 bases). V lost 7 bases to trimming and J lost 3 bases, with 10 bases between them. This CDR3 is built from 13 residues. CDR1 is SEHNR, CDR2 FQNEAQ, per germline (reference sequence). CDR3 sequence: CASTKDNYNEQFF. Written as DNA, the CDR3 is TGTGCCAGCACCAAGGACAACTACAATGAGCAGTTCTTC.

On this clonotype: The junction does not match germline at one end; this may be a read error. The chain links TRBV7-9 to TRBJ2-7; D might be TRBD1 (6 bases). Germline V gene data show CDR1 as SEHNR and CDR2 as FQNEAQ (reference sequence). This CDR3 spans 16 amino acids. CDR3 in amino acids: CTSSPQGWGNSYEQYF. DNA of the CDR3: TGTACCAGCAGCCCCCAGGGGTGGGGGAACTCCTACGAGCAGTACTTC. The full variable domain, its missing parts supplied by reference TRBV7-9 and TRBJ2-7, is DTGVSQNPRHKITKRGQNVTFRCDPISEHNRLYWYRQTLGQGPEFLTYFQNEAQLEKSRLLSDRFSAERPKGSFSTLEIQRTEQGDSAMYLCTSSPQGWGNSYEQYFGPGTRLTVT.

J is TRBJ1-4 and V is TRBV29-1; 9 bases agree with TRBD1. The CDR3 contains 15 residues. CDR1 and CDR2 from the germline V gene are SQVTM and ANQGSEA. V trimming: 7 bases; J trimming: 8 bases; junction bases outside the gene matches: 14. The CDR3 DNA is TGCAGCGCGGGGACAGGGTTTAGACCTTCCGAAAAACTGTTTTTT. Its protein product is CSAGTGFRPSEKLFF.

The V gene is TRBV20-1, the J gene TRBJ1-2, with 9 bases that match TRBD1. Germline CDR1 DFQATT, CDR2 SNEGSKA (reference sequence). Trimming at V came to 5 bases and at J to 3 bases, leaving 4 bases not matched to a gene. The CDR3 spans 13 residues. This chain's CDR3 is CSALWTGDYGYTF. CDR3 coding DNA: TGCAGTGCTCTATGGACAGGGGACTATGGCTACACCTTC.

This clonotype has only one observation. This sequence joins TRBV5-1 and TRBJ2-5, with TRBD2 matching over 11 bases. The CDR3 consists of 14 residues. Trimming cost V 7 bases and J 2 bases; bases outside gene matches: 4. CDR1 is SGHRS, CDR2 YFSETQ, per germline. CDR3: CASGGTSGQETQYF. The CDR3 DNA is TGCGCCAGCGGGGGGACTAGCGGTCAAGAGACCCAGTACTTC.

This clonotype was seen only a few times. The genes are TRBV11-3 and TRBJ1-1, with D unresolved. Trimming removed 2 bases at V and 4 bases at J, with 5 bases between. There are 12 residues in the CDR3. The germline V gene has CDR1 SGHNT and CDR2 YENEEA. This CDR3 is CASSLSVTEAFF. The CDR3 DNA follows: TGTGCCAGCAGCTTATCGGTCACTGAAGCTTTCTTT.

This chain links TRBV4-1 with TRBJ1-2; 7 nucleotides align to TRBD1. CDR1 and CDR2 (germline): MGHRA, YSYEKL. The CDR3 consists of 19 residues. V lost 0 bases and J lost 0; bases outside the gene matches: 13. The CDR3 bases are TGCGCCAGCAGCCAAGAGGATCTTTGGGCAGGGGGTGCTAACTATGGCTACACCTTC. Protein sequence: CASSQEDLWAGGANYGYTF.